This T cell receptor (beta chain) is drawn from a study of long-term antiretroviral therapy in people with HIV. Investigators performed immunoSEQ version v3.0 at survey level. Samples were sequenced targeting roughly 40,000-50,000 T-cell genomes each. Profiled with immunoSEQ multiplex PCR; TCRdb holds only in-frame clones, not every one. The data contain about 18,000 clones, about 82% of them singletons. Overall study findings and caveats: Despite increasing after ART, diversity remained lower than that of transplant donor controls. Adherence to ART, viral resistance and therapy changes lacked any data.

On this clone itself: Its antigen is undetermined. An end of the junction differs from the germline gene, which may be a read error.

Germline CDR1 and CDR2: SEHNR and FQNEAQ (reference sequence). The CDR3 length is 15 residues. This chain connects TRBV7-9 to TRBJ1-3; D gene ambiguous. The TCR originated in a young woman with HIV. Sequenced here: unsorted PBMCs, sampled 0.6 years after starting antiretroviral therapy. This CDR3 reads CASSLDGNSGNTIYF. CDR3 bases: TGCGCCAGCAGCCTGGACGGTAACTCTGGAAACACCATATATTTT.